This entry lists 6 T cell receptor beta chains sequenced from one sample in a study of T cells after yellow fever vaccination. TCRdb processed the 5' RACE reads anew with MiXCR; each CDR3 protein has one entry. The sample holds 500,000 to 650,000 distinct CDR3 sequences, about 12% seen once. This specimen consisted of PBMCs, obtained on the day of the yellow fever booster vaccination. These receptors all stem from a man younger than 40 who received the YFV17D yellow fever vaccine.

V and J are TRBV4-3 and TRBJ2-2; the D is unclear. This CDR3 is built from 16 residues. Deletions cut 0 bases from V and 5 bases from J, with 13 bases between. Per the germline V gene, CDR1 is LGHNA and CDR2 is YSLEER. The CDR3 here is CASSQEASVRTGELFF. The CDR3 DNA sequence: TGCGCCAGCAGCCAAGAGGCGAGCGTACGGACCGGGGAGCTGTTTTTT.

In its sample, this clonotype was seen a few times. CDR3: CATSRDHSYGYTF. CDR3 bases: TGTGCCACCAGCAGAGATCATTCCTATGGCTACACCTTC. The chain carries TRBV15 and TRBJ1-2; D gene ambiguous. Germline V gene lookup returns CDR1 LNHNV and CDR2 YYDKDF (reference sequence). The CDR3 runs 13 residues. Deletions cut 0 bases from V and 4 bases from J, with 6 bases between. Supplemented by reference TRBV15 and TRBJ1-2, the full variable domain reads DAMVIQNPRYQVTQFGKPVTLSCSQTLNHNVMYWYQQKSSQAPKLLFHYYDKDFNNEADTPDNFQSRRPNTSFCFLDIRSPGLGDTAMYLCATSRDHSYGYTFGSGTRLTVV.

This clonotype was seen a few times. V and J are TRBV20-1 and TRBJ2-3; TRBD1 aligns across 7 bases. There are 14 residues in the CDR3. Looked up from germline, CDR1 is DFQATT and CDR2 is SNEGSKA (reference sequence). V was clipped by 4 bases and J by 3 bases; unmatched bases: 7. CDR3 region: CSAKKQGTTDTQYF. DNA for the CDR3: TGCAGTGCTAAAAAACAGGGGACGACAGATACGCAGTATTTT.

The chain uses TRBV25-1 and TRBJ2-7; a weak D match, TRBD2 (6 bases). Germline V CDR1 and CDR2: MGHDK, SYGVNS. The CDR3 length is 13 residues. The V and J ends lost 5 bases and 6 bases respectively, with 14 bases between them. The CDR3 DNA is TGTGCCAGCAGTCTCCGGGCCGGGGGCGAGCAGTACTTC. It specifies CASSLRAGGEQYF.

This clonotype was recorded at least ten times. The gene calls are TRBV28 and TRBJ2-5, with D unclear. Germline CDR1 MDHEN, CDR2 SYDVKM. The length of the CDR3 is 14 residues. The V gene lost 7 bases and the J gene lost 1 base, with 13 bases spanning the gap. CDR3 amino acids: CASTPPAVQETQYF. The CDR3 coding sequence is TGTGCCAGCACCCCCCCGGCAGTCCAAGAGACCCAGTACTTC.

CDR3 DNA sequence: TGTGCCAGCAGCGTAGGACAGACGAGCTCCTACGAGCAGTACTTC. It encodes CASSVGQTSSYEQYF. The chain uses TRBV9 and TRBJ2-7; possibly TRBD1 for D (5 bases). V lost 0 bases, J lost 0 bases, and 10 bases lay in between. CDR1 is SGDLS, CDR2 YYNGEE, per germline. The CDR3 consists of 15 residues.